Presented here are 16 T cell receptor beta chains from one specimen sequenced in a study of T cells after yellow fever vaccination. TCRdb analysed the 5' RACE reads with MiXCR anew, one entry per CDR3 protein. The table records approximately 85,000 distinct CDR3 sequences, about an eighth of them present only once. Sequences were derived from CD8+ T cells not binding an NS4B(214-222) dextramer, sorted from PBMCs, sampled 20 to 25 days after the first yellow fever vaccination. These receptors all stem from a man younger than 35 who received the YFV17D yellow fever vaccine.

J is TRBJ2-1 and V is TRBV2, with 9 bases identical to TRBD1. Germline lookup yields CDR1 SNHLY and CDR2 FYNNEI. V gave up 6 bases and J gave up 5 bases; unmatched junction bases: 8. CDR3 length: 15 residues. In DNA, the CDR3 is TGTGCCAGCAGCACGGGACAGGGTGCCCACAATGAGCAGTTCTTC. As protein: CASSTGQGAHNEQFF. The full variable domain, in which reference TRBV2 and TRBJ2-1 provide the parts outside the CDR3, is EPEVTQTPSHQVTQMGQEVILRCVPISNHLYFYWYRQILGQKVEFLVSFYNNEISEKSEIFDDQFSVERPDGSNFTLKIRSTKLEDSAMYFCASSTGQGAHNEQFFGPGTRLTVL.

This clonotype appeared a few times. This chain links TRBV5-6 with TRBJ2-5; tentative D call: TRBD2 (6 bases). With 6 bases removed from V and 5 bases from J, the gap between germline ends came to 11 bases. The CDR3 is 12 residues long. Germline CDR1 reads SGHDT; CDR2 reads YYEEEE. In nucleotides, the CDR3 is TGTGCCAGCAAAGTCGGGGGTGAGACCCAGTACTTC. Protein sequence: CASKVGGETQYF.

The CDR3 loop reads CASSYRGGNYGYTF. The CDR3 nucleotides are TGTGCCAGCAGTTATCGCGGGGGGAACTATGGCTACACCTTC. This chain joins TRBV6-5 and TRBJ1-2, with D possibly TRBD1 on 5 matching bases. Trimming stripped 3 bases from V and 2 bases from J, with 10 bases between. The germline V gene encodes CDR1 MNHEY and CDR2 SVGAGI. The CDR3 has 14 residues.

CDR3 DNA sequence: TGTGCCAGCACCATCGGGGGGGGCACTGAAGCTTTCTTT. As protein: CASTIGGGTEAFF. The chain has TRBV6-1 and TRBJ1-1; perhaps TRBD1 as D (5 bases). Trimming took 7 bases from V and 4 from J, leaving 13 bases between them. The germline CDR1 and CDR2 sequences are MNHNS and SASEGT. This CDR3 contains 13 residues.

This clonotype was counted many times. The chain combines TRBV29-1 with TRBJ2-3; 8 positions match TRBD1. V shed 2 bases, J shed 4 bases, and the junction held 2 bases outside the gene matches. CDR3 length: 13 amino acids. Germline CDR1 reads SQVTM; CDR2 reads ANQGSEA. CDR3 coding DNA: TGCAGCGTTGAACAGGGGGCGGCAGATACGCAGTATTTT. It translates to CSVEQGAADTQYF.

The genes are TRBV6-5 and TRBJ1-1; D is perhaps TRBD1 (6 bases). Germline V CDR1 and CDR2: MNHEY, SVGAGI. The CDR3 runs 15 residues. The germline V and J ends were trimmed by 4 bases and 0 bases, with 12 bases remaining between them. CDR3 DNA sequence: TGTGCCAGCAGTTTAGGACAGCTCTTGAACACTGAAGCTTTCTTT. This encodes CASSLGQLLNTEAFF.

At least ten counts were recorded for this clonotype. The genes are TRBV29-1 and TRBJ2-5, with 10 bases fitting TRBD2. The CDR3 spans 15 residues. V lost 3 bases, J lost 3 bases, and 7 bases stayed unmatched. Germline CDR1 is SQVTM and CDR2 is ANQGSEA. The DNA of the CDR3 is TGCAGCGTTGAGAGACCCGGGACTAGCGAAGAGACCCAGTACTTC. Its protein is CSVERPGTSEETQYF.

This clonotype was observed a few times. V usage is TRBV4-1 and J usage is TRBJ2-3; TRBD2 agrees at 11 bases. This CDR3 comprises 16 residues. In germline, CDR1 is MGHRA, CDR2 YSYEKL. Losses at the gene ends were 1 base for V and 2 bases for J; bases not matched to a gene: 2. The CDR3 nucleotides are TGCGCCAGCAGCCAAGGGGGACTAGCGGTCACAGATACGCAGTATTTT. It yields the protein CASSQGGLAVTDTQYF.

There are a few counts of this clonotype. The chain carries TRBV7-9 and TRBJ1-1; the D gene is possibly TRBD1 (6 bases). There are 15 residues in the CDR3. Trimming pared 1 base from V and 1 base from J, leaving 10 bases between. Looked up from germline, CDR1 is SEHNR and CDR2 is FQNEAQ (reference sequence). The CDR3 reads CASSLVAGANTEAFF. The CDR3 nucleotides are TGTGCCAGCAGCTTAGTGGCAGGGGCGAACACTGAAGCTTTCTTT.

This clonotype was detected ten times or more. J is TRBJ1-1 and V is TRBV6-5; D is undetermined. Germline V gene sequence: CDR1 MNHEY, CDR2 SVGAGI. The CDR3 length is 13 residues. V lost 8 bases to trimming and J lost 4 bases, with 14 bases between them. The CDR3 nucleotides read TGTGCCAGCGGGCCGTCTCTTCTCACTGAAGCTTTCTTT. Its translation: CASGPSLLTEAFF.

CDR3 coding DNA: TGTGCCAGCAGTGAAGCGCTTGTTACAGGGGGCGAGGAGACCCAGTACTTC. The encoded protein is CASSEALVTGGEETQYF. This chain links TRBV2 with TRBJ2-5; TRBD1 aligns across 9 bases. The germline CDR1 and CDR2 sequences are SNHLY and FYNNEI. The CDR3 spans 17 residues. The V gene end was trimmed by 0 bases and the J gene end by 5 bases; junction bases not matched to a gene: 10.

This clonotype has just a few counts. This chain joins TRBV7-6 and TRBJ2-2; no clear D gene. Trimming removed 3 bases at V and 6 bases at J, with 5 bases between. CDR1 and CDR2 (germline): SGHVS, FNYEAQ. The CDR3 consists of 12 residues. Here the CDR3 reads CASSFVAGELFF. CDR3 nucleotides: TGTGCCAGCAGCTTTGTGGCCGGGGAGCTGTTTTTT.

This clonotype showed up just a few times. The J gene is TRBJ2-1, the V gene TRBV9; perhaps TRBD2 as D (6 bases). V lost 0 bases to trimming and J lost 9 bases, with 13 bases between them. The CDR3 extends over 14 amino acids. CDR1 is SGDLS and CDR2 is YYNGEE in the germline V gene. The CDR3 reads CASSVVSGGGEQFF. In DNA form, the CDR3 reads TGTGCCAGCAGCGTAGTGTCCGGGGGAGGTGAGCAGTTCTTC. The full variable domain, its missing parts supplied by reference TRBV9 and TRBJ2-1, is DSGVTQTPKHLITATGQRVTLRCSPRSGDLSVYWYQQSLDQGLQFLIQYYNGEERAKGNILERFSAQQFPDLHSELNLSSLELGDSALYFCASSVVSGGGEQFFGPGTRLTVL.

This clonotype has a handful of counts. V and J are TRBV4-3 and TRBJ2-3; 7 bases agree with TRBD2. The CDR3 is made up of 15 amino acids. Germline lookup yields CDR1 LGHNA and CDR2 YSLEER. After removal of 1 base from V and 2 bases from J, the junction contained 3 bases not matched to a gene. This CDR3 is CASSQGRGDTDTQYF. The CDR3 nucleotides read TGCGCCAGCAGCCAAGGACGGGGGGACACAGATACGCAGTATTTT.

The genes are TRBV6-2 or TRBV6-3 and TRBJ2-1, with TRBD2 matching 9 bases. The CDR3 runs 13 residues. With V trimmed by 5 bases and J by 10 bases, 6 bases remained unmatched. The germline gives CDR1 MNHEY, CDR2 SVGEGT. This CDR3 reads CASSGLAGTEQFF. CDR3 coding DNA: TGTGCCAGCAGTGGGCTAGCGGGGACCGAGCAGTTCTTC.

The chain carries TRBV12-3 or TRBV12-4 and TRBJ2-6; 7 bases line up with TRBD1. V was pared by 6 bases and J by 4 bases, with 6 bases of the junction left unmatched. This CDR3 has 15 residues. The CDR3 is CASSPTGTGANVLTF. The CDR3 region has the DNA TGTGCCAGCAGCCCGACAGGGACCGGGGCCAACGTCCTGACTTTC.